The entry below gives a single T cell receptor (beta chain) sequence along with its context. The antigen is undetermined. The sample comes from a study of shared clonotypes between healthy human individuals. In the study overall: For every donor, three CD4 naive, three CD4 memory, two CD8 naive and one CD8 memory plates were used. The study's findings and limits: For sorted subsets, rarefaction showed incomplete sequencing despite large depth.

Original processing notes: ImmunoSEQ gave junction-only sequences without quality scores, so filtering differed. Profiled with immunoSEQ multiplex PCR; TCRdb holds only in-frame clones, not every one. D and trimming were read from the DNA, whereas the V and J calls and clone size are those reported in that table. The sample records approximately 740,000 clones, about 92% being singletons. In the naive CD8 group, cells lacked CD45RO and were positively selected for CCR7, so terminally differentiated effector memory CD45RA+ cells were left out. V lost 5 bases and J lost 3; bases outside the gene matches: 11. The CDR3 covers 16 residues. The germline gives CDR1 SEHNR, CDR2 FQNEAQ (reference sequence).

This TCR came from a man aged 30-40 years in good health. The specimen was naive CD8+ T cells sorted from blood. The chain recombines TRBV7-9 with TRBJ2-7, with 9 bases identical to TRBD2. The CDR3 DNA follows: TGTGCCAGCAGCCCTATTGCTAGCGGGGCCGTCTACGAGCAGTACTTC. Translated, it gives CASSPIASGAVYEQYF.